This TCR beta chain was obtained from a study of blood T cell repertoires in COVID-19. Study context: From the United States, Italy and Spain came samples of acute and convalescent COVID-19.

TCRdb's table, derived via immunoSEQ multiplex PCR, lists solely in-frame clones and lacks some. The sample includes 150,000 to 180,000 clones, around 84% of them seen just once. This TCR came from a woman aged 55-70 years with COVID-19, enrolled during active disease. Sequencing was performed on peripheral blood.

As DNA, the CDR3 is TGTGCCAGCATCGGAACAGGCCCTAATGAGCAGTTCTTC. As protein: CASIGTGPNEQFF. The chain joins TRBV6-5 to TRBJ2-1, with TRBD1 as a possible D gene (5 bases). Germline CDR1 and CDR2: MNHEY and SVGAGI. The V end was cut by 7 bases, the J end by 7 bases, with 14 bases between. The CDR3 is made up of 13 amino acids.